The clone carrying this T cell receptor (beta chain) was found a few times. Authors' processing steps: Reference gene primers were amplified, and this amplification served to estimate nucleated cell counts. TCRdb keeps only in-frame clones here, not all; method: immunoSEQ multiplex PCR. V and J calls plus clone size are reproduced from that table; the DNA served to infer D and trimming. The repertoire holds under 75,000 clones, with over 70% as singletons. The sample belongs to a study of blood T cell repertoires in COVID-19. Study summary: PBMCs, B-cell-depleted T cells, or T cells were the source of the cDNA or gDNA that made up the material.

Input material: peripheral blood. This clonotype originated in a human donor in a cohort sampled during active COVID-19.

This CDR3 is CASSRRSGGSSTDTQYF. The CDR3, as DNA: TGCGCCAGCAGCCGCCGATCGGGGGGTTCTAGCACAGATACGCAGTATTTT. J is TRBJ2-3 and V is TRBV4-1; 7 nucleotides match TRBD2. The germline gives CDR1 MGHRA, CDR2 YSYEKL. This CDR3 comprises 17 residues. Germline trimming cut 4 bases from V and 0 bases from J; bases unmatched to any gene: 10.